This T cell receptor (beta chain) originates from a study of regulatory T cells in long-lasting Graves disease. This clonotype was seen many times. Investigators prepared the TCR beta libraries by applying iRepertoire HTBI primers and Arm-PCR of CDR3 regions. TCRdb re-called the multiplex PCR reads through MiXCR, storing one row per CDR3 protein. The repertoire holds over 500,000 distinct CDR3 sequences, 16% seen once, with approximately 18% in the top ten. The length of the CDR3 is 14 residues. The germline gives CDR1 MDHEN, CDR2 SYDVKM. V shed 3 bases and J shed 1 base, with 9 bases lying between them. Time point described: newly diagnosed GD, antithyroid drugs for less than 3 months. The TCR library was made from RNA extracted from PBMCs. This sample also appeared in a second study, on T cells in Graves' hyperthyroidism and ophthalmopathy. Turning to that study: Most expanded thyroid clonotypes above 0.001 recurred in blood.

The sequence was obtained from a woman in her 30s with Graves disease. The rearrangement links TRBV28 to TRBJ1-1; no definite D call. This specimen was peripheral blood mononuclear cells (PBMCs), taken at new diagnosis, from a patient treated with antithyroid drugs. In DNA form, the CDR3 reads TGTGCCAGCAGTTTTGCGGGAAAGAACACTGAAGCTTTCTTT. As protein: CASSFAGKNTEAFF.